Reported below is one T cell receptor (beta chain). Its matching antigen is unknown. This sample is part of a study of vaccination and CD4 T cells after COVID-19. As to treatment: roughly 11-day PBMC culture with coronavirus spike peptide pools or control peptides (ViraFEST assay). V dropped 6 bases and J dropped 5; count of bases not matched to a gene: 7. This CDR3 comprises 15 residues. Germline CDR1 reads SGHTA; CDR2 reads FQGTGA. Cultured CD4+ T-cell DNA underwent Oncomine TCR Beta short-read sequencing. TCRdb itself ran the PCR reads through MiXCR, one entry per CDR3 protein. Among about 16,000 distinct CDR3 sequences listed, 40% to 55% were seen once.

The clonotype comes from a human donor who had recovered from COVID-19. The sequencing input was CD4+ T cells from blood, cultured in vitro. The genes are TRBV7-3 and TRBJ2-2, with 9 bases aligning to TRBD1. In nucleotides, the CDR3 is TGTGCCAGCAGTCCTATGACAGGGGGGACCGGGGAGCTGTTTTTT. It yields the protein CASSPMTGGTGELFF.